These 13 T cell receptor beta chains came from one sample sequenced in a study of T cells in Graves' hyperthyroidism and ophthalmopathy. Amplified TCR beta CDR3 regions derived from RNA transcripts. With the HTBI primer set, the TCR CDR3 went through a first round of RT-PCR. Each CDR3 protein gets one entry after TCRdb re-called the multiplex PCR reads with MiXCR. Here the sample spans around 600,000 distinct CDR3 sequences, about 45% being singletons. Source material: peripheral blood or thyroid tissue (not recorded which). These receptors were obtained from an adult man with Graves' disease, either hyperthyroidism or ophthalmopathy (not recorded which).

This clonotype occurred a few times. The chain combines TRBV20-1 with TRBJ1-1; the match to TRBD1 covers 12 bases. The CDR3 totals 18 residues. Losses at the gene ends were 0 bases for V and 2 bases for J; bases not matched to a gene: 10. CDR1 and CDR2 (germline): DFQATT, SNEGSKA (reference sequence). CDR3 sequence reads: CSARDLGQGAGRNTEAFF. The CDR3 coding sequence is TGCAGTGCTAGAGATCTGGGACAGGGGGCAGGAAGAAACACTGAAGCTTTCTTT.

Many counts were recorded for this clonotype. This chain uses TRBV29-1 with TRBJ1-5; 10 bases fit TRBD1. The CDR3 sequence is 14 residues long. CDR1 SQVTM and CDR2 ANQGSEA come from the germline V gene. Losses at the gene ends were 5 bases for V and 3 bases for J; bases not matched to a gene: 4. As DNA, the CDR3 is TGCAGCGTTTCCGGGACAGGGGCCAATCAGCCCCAGCATTTT. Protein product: CSVSGTGANQPQHF.

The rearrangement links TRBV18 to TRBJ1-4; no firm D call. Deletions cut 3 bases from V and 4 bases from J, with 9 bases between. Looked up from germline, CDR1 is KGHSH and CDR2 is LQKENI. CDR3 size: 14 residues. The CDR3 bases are TGTGCCAGCTCACCCCAACGGGGTAATGAAAAACTGTTTTTT. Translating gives CASSPQRGNEKLFF.

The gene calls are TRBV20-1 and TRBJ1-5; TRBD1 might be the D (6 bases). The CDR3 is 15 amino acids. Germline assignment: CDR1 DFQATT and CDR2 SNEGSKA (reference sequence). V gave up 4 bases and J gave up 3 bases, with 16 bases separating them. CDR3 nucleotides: TGCAGTGCTACGGGGACAACCGACTCCAATCAGCCCCAGCATTTT. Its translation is CSATGTTDSNQPQHF.

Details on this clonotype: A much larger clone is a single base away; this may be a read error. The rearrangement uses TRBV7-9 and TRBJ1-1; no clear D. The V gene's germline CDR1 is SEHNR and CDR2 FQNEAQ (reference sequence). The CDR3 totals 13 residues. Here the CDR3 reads CASGPESNTEALF. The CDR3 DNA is TGTGCCAGCGGGCCTGAATCGAACACTGAAGCTCTCTTT. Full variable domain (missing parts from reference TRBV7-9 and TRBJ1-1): DTGVSQNPRHKITKRGQNVTFRCDPISEHNRLYWYRQTLGQGPEFLTYFQNEAQLEKSRLLSDRFSAERPKGSFSTLEIQRTEQGDSAMYLCASGPESNTEALFGQGTRLTVV.

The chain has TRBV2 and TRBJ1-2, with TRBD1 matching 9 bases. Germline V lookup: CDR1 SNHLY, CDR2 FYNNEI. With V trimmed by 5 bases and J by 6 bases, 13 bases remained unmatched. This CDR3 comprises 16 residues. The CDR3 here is CASSYQGTGKGDGYTF. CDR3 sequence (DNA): TGTGCCAGCAGTTACCAAGGGACAGGGAAGGGCGATGGCTACACCTTC.

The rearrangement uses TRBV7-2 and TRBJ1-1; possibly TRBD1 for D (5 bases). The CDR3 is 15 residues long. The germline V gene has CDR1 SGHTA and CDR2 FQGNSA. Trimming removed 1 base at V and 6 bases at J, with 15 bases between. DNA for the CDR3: TGTGCCAGCAGCTTAGGACAGATCGGGAATTCTGAAGCTTTCTTT. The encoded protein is CASSLGQIGNSEAFF.

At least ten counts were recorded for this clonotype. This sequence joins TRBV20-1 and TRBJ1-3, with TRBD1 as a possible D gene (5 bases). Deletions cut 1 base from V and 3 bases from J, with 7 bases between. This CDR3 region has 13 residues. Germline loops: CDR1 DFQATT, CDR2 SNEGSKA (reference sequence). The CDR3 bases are TGCAGTGCTAGAGGGGGACTTGGAAACACCATATATTTT. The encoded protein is CSARGGLGNTIYF.

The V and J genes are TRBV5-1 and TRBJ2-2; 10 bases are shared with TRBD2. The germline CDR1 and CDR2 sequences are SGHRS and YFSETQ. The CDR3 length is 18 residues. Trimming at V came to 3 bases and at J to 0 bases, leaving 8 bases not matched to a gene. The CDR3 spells CASSSGLAAPSNTGELFF. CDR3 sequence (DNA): TGCGCCAGCAGCTCCGGACTAGCGGCCCCCTCGAACACCGGGGAGCTGTTTTTT.

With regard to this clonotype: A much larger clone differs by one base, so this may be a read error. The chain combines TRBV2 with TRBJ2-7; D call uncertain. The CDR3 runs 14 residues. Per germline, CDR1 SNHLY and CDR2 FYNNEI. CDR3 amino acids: CASREALRGDEQYF. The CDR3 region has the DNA TGTGCCAGCAGGGAAGCGCTTCGCGGTGACGAGCAGTACTTC.

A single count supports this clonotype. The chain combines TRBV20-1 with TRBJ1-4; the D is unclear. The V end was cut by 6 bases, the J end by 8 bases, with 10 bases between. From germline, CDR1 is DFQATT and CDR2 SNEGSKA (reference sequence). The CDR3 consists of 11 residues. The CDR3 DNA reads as TGCAGTGCCGCGGGAGGGGAAAAACTGTTTTTT. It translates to CSAAGGEKLFF.

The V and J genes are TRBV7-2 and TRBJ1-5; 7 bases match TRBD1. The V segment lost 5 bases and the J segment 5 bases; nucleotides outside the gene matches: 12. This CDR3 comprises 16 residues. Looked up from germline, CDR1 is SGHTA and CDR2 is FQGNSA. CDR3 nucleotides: TGTGCCAGCAGCACACCGGGACAGACCATGGATCAGCCCCAGCATTTT. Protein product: CASSTPGQTMDQPQHF.

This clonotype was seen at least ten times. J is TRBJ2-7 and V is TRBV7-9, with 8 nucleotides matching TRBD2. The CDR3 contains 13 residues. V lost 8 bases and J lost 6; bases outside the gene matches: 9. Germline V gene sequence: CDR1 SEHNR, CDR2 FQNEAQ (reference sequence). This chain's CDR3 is CASLREGLSEQYF. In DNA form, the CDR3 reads TGTGCCAGCCTCCGGGAGGGCCTTTCCGAGCAGTACTTC.